This T cell receptor (beta chain) originates from a study of Graves' ophthalmopathy and Graves' hyperthyroidism. As the template, RNA transcripts were used to amplify TCR beta CDR3 regions. An initial RT-PCR round employing HTBI primers preceded a second-round multiplex PCR. TCRdb passed the multiplex PCR reads through MiXCR, listing each CDR3 protein once. Here the sample spans around 1.1 million distinct CDR3 sequences, about two fifths being singletons. The CDR3 consists of 12 residues. V shed 3 bases and J shed 13 bases, with 12 bases lying between them. The germline gives CDR1 LNHDA, CDR2 SQIVND (reference sequence).

The source of this sequence is an adult man with Graves' hyperthyroidism. The rearrangement links TRBV19 to TRBJ1-4; D unresolved. Sequencing was performed on peripheral blood or thyroid tissue (not recorded which). The CDR3 here is CASSMANRGLFF. The CDR3 DNA sequence: TGTGCCAGTAGTATGGCGAATCGTGGACTGTTTTTT. Looking up the rest from reference TRBV19 and TRBJ1-4 gives the full variable domain: DGGITQSPKYLFRKEGQNVTLSCEQNLNHDAMYWYRQDPGQGLRLIYYSQIVNDFQKGDIAEGYSVSREKKESFPLTVTSAQKNPTAFYLCASSMANRGLFFGSGTQLSVL.